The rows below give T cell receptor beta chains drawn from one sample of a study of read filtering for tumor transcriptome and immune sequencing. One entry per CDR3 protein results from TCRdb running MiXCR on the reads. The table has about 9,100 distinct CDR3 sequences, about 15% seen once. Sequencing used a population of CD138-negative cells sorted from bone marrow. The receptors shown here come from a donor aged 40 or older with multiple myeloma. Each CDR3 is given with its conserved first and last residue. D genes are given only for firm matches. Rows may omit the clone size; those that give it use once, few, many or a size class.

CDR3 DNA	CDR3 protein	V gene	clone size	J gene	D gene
TGCAGTGCTAGAGATCCGGGGGGTCCCAACTCCTACAATGAGCAGTTCTTC	CSARDPGGPNSYNEQFF	TRBV20-1	medium-sized	TRBJ2-1	TRBD2
TGTGCCAGCAGCTTAACTCCCGCCGGGACAGGGGTTTCACCCCTCCACTTT	CASSLTPAGTGVSPLHF	TRBV7-8	many	TRBJ1-6	TRBD1
TGTGCCAGCAGTCCAGGGGGCTTCGCTGAAGCTTTCTTT	CASSPGGFAEAFF	TRBV2	once	TRBJ1-1	TRBD1
TGCGCCAGCAGCCAAGAGGAGGGGGCAGGCGAGCAGTTCTTC	CASSQEEGAGEQFF	TRBV4-3	medium-sized	TRBJ2-1	-
TGCAGCGTTGAAGACGGCCAGCACCCGGACACCATATATTTT	CSVEDGQHPDTIYF	TRBV29-1	many	TRBJ1-3	-
TGTGCCAGCAGCTTGGCAGGGGCGAACACAGATACGCAGTATTTT	CASSLAGANTDTQYF	TRBV5-6	few	TRBJ2-3	-
TGTGCCACCAGTGATTCGGTGACAGGGAACACCGGGGAGCTGTTTTTT	CATSDSVTGNTGELFF	TRBV24-1	many	TRBJ2-2	-
TGCGCCAGCAGCCACCTCTCGGGCGGGAACACTGAAGCTTTCTTT	CASSHLSGGNTEAFF	TRBV4-3	medium-sized	TRBJ1-1	-
TGTGCCAGTAGTATCCAGGGGGCTTCCAATGAGCAGTTCTTC	CASSIQGASNEQFF	TRBV19	medium-sized	TRBJ2-1	TRBD1
TGTGCCAGCAGCTTCGCTCGGGTTGAGCAGTTCTTC	CASSFARVEQFF	TRBV7-2	medium-sized	TRBJ2-1	-
TGTGCCAGCAGCCACAGGGGGGGAGAGACCCAGTACTTC	CASSHRGGETQYF	TRBV11-2	many	TRBJ2-5	-
TGTGCCAGCAGTTCGGACCACTACGAGCAGTACTTC	CASSSDHYEQYF	TRBV5-4	many	TRBJ2-7	-
TGTGCCAGCAGGGTTGGGGGACTAGACACAGAGACCCAGTACTTC	CASRVGGLDTETQYF	TRBV6-5	many	TRBJ2-5	TRBD2
TGTGCCAGCAGCTACGGGACAGGGAGAGTTGAAGCTTTCTTT	CASSYGTGRVEAFF	TRBV7-9	medium-sized	TRBJ1-1	TRBD1
TGTGCCAGCAGCTCAGAAGCGACTAGCGCCACTTCAAGAAACACCGGGGAGCTGTTTTTT	CASSSEATSATSRNTGELFF	TRBV13	medium-sized	TRBJ2-2	TRBD2
TGCAGTGCTAGAGATTGGGGACAGGGGAGAGGACAGCCCCAGCATTTT	CSARDWGQGRGQPQHF	TRBV20-1	many	TRBJ1-5	TRBD1
TGTGCCTGGAGTCCCCTCCGAGGGCAGGGGATCGAAAAACTGTTTTTT	CAWSPLRGQGIEKLFF	TRBV30	many	TRBJ1-4	-
TGCAGTGCTAGAGGCTGGGGGGCCGGCACAGATACGCAGTATTTT	CSARGWGAGTDTQYF	TRBV20-1	many	TRBJ2-3	-
TGTGCCTGGAGCCGGGAGAACGGCGAGCAGTACTTC	CAWSRENGEQYF	TRBV30	medium-sized	TRBJ2-7	-
TGCAGTGCTGTGGACAGGGTAGAGAAGACCCAGTACTTC	CSAVDRVEKTQYF	TRBV20-1	medium-sized	TRBJ2-5	TRBD1
TGTGCCAGCAGCTTTGAAGGGACCCAGTACTTC	CASSFEGTQYF	TRBV7-9	many	TRBJ2-5	-
TGTGCCAGCAGCCCCCAGGTTCCCGGAAACACCATATATTTT	CASSPQVPGNTIYF	TRBV28	many	TRBJ1-3	-
TGCAGTGCTAGAGTTAGCGGGGGGCAACACACAGATACGCAGTATTTT	CSARVSGGQHTDTQYF	TRBV20-1	-	TRBJ2-3	TRBD2
TGTGCCACACGACTGGGAGAAGGGAATCAGCCCCAGCATTTT	CATRLGEGNQPQHF	TRBV10-3	few	TRBJ1-5	-